This TCR beta chain comes out of a study of T cell repertoires in cytomegalovirus infection. On the study more broadly: Both recently identified HLA-C-restricted and well-studied HLA-B-restricted CMV epitopes were used in the study. It can be stated that public TCR beta signatures indicated CMV infection as well as a matching HLA type.

From germline, CDR1 is SGHVS and CDR2 FNYEAQ. Trimming took 2 bases from V and 3 from J; bases not matched to a gene: 12. The length of the CDR3 is 18 residues. This clonotype was detected a few times. The antigen remains undetermined. Study-level results: Clonotype analysis showed dominance of the ex vivo response by HLA-C-restricted CMV-specific TCR beta clonotypes. Identification of carriers of CMV plus the relevant HLA was performed using cumulative public TCR beta family frequency.

One entry per CDR3 protein results from TCRdb running MiXCR on the reads. Found here are 250,000 to 300,000 distinct CDR3 sequences, approximately 22% of them singletons; the top ten hold around 20%. Sequenced material: cultured PBMCs, taken from culture after CMV antigen stimulation. The sequence came from a human donor in good health (CMV status not recorded). Some clones in this sample may be carry-over from other donors' samples. The chain carries TRBV7-6 and TRBJ2-1; 8 bases match TRBD2. The CDR3 reads CASSLFPPAGAGYNEQFF. CDR3 in DNA: TGTGCCAGCAGCTTATTCCCCCCAGCGGGAGCCGGCTACAATGAGCAGTTCTTC.